A single T cell receptor beta chain is shown here with its context. Assignments of participants to cohorts depended upon their own reported clinical history. This sample is drawn from a study of blood T cell repertoires in COVID-19. Turning to the study itself: There were acute and convalescent COVID-19 samples, and they came from the United States, Italy and Spain.

Profiled with immunoSEQ multiplex PCR; TCRdb holds only in-frame clones, not every one. The repertoire holds hundreds of thousands of clones, around 88% seen once, with 2% to 2.5% in the top ten. The CDR3 consists of 14 residues. Trimming shortened V by 4 bases and J by 7 bases, and 18 bases separated the two germline ends. From germline, CDR1 is SGHRS and CDR2 YFSETQ. V gene TRBV5-1 combines with J gene TRBJ2-7; tentatively, D is TRBD2 (5 bases). Specimen: PBMCs or T cells enriched from blood (not recorded which). The origin of this receptor is a woman in her forties or fifties who had recovered from COVID-19. The CDR3 sequence is CASSLPRDNGEQYF. The DNA for the CDR3 is TGCGCCAGCAGCCTCCCCCGGGATAACGGGGAGCAGTACTTC. The full variable domain, in which reference TRBV5-1 and TRBJ2-7 provide the parts outside the CDR3, is KAGVTQTPRYLIKTRGQQVTLSCSPISGHRSVSWYQQTPGQGLQFLFEYFSETQRNKGNFPGRFSGRQFSNSRSEMNVSTLELGDSALYLCASSLPRDNGEQYFGPGTRLTVT.